The 27 T cell receptor beta chains listed next were all sequenced from one sample in a study of OX40 agonist ivuxolimab in advanced cancers. Profiling relied on immunoSEQ multiplex PCR, and the TCRdb table lists in-frame clones only, not all of them. The data show 30,000 to 40,000 clones, about four fifths seen once. The sample consisted of CD4+ or CD8+ T cells sorted from blood, taken in a trial of the OX40 agonist ivuxolimab. The receptors were sampled from an adult with an advanced solid tumor such as melanoma, head and neck, liver or kidney cancer.

The chain recombines TRBV7-2 with TRBJ1-5; a possible D gene is TRBD1 (5 bases). Trimming took 4 bases from V and 1 from J, leaving 11 bases between them. Germline V CDR1 and CDR2: SGHTA, FQGNSA. The CDR3 is 15 residues long. This chain's CDR3 is CASSYGARSNQPQHF. In DNA form, the CDR3 reads TGTGCCAGCAGCTACGGGGCGCGGAGCAATCAGCCCCAGCATTTT.

V usage is TRBV28 and J usage is TRBJ1-4, with D hard to call. CDR1 and CDR2 (germline): MDHEN, SYDVKM. The V end was cut by 8 bases, the J end by 6 bases, with 13 bases between. The CDR3 is made up of 13 amino acids. DNA of the CDR3: TGTGCCAGCGGAAACACGCCTGATGAAAAACTGTTTTTT. This codes for CASGNTPDEKLFF.

This clone was picked up a small number of times. J is TRBJ1-5 and V is TRBV7-9; TRBD1 matches 8 bases. Per the germline V gene, CDR1 is SEHNR and CDR2 is FQNEAQ (reference sequence). This CDR3 spans 14 amino acids. Trimming cost V 6 bases and J 5 bases; bases outside gene matches: 6. The CDR3 DNA is TGTGCCAGCAGTGGAGGACAGGGAGATCAGCCCCAGCATTTT. It codes for CASSGGQGDQPQHF.

This rearrangement joins TRBV27 to TRBJ1-1, with TRBD1 as a possible D gene (6 bases). The ends were cut back, 7 bases at V and 1 base at J, with 16 bases in the middle. The germline CDR1 and CDR2 sequences are MNHEY and SMNVEV (reference sequence). This CDR3 has 15 residues. DNA for the CDR3: TGTGCCAGCATAAGTTGGGGGCAGGGGAACACTGAAGCTTTCTTT. This sequence encodes CASISWGQGNTEAFF.

The rearrangement joins TRBV5-4 to TRBJ2-1; D ambiguous. This CDR3 region has 13 residues. Trimming removed 3 bases from V and 10 bases from J, with 14 bases in between. Germline CDR1 reads SGHNT; CDR2 reads YYREEE (reference sequence). The CDR3, as DNA: TGTGCCAGCAGCTCGCCCAAGGCGGAGGAGCAGTTCTTC. It encodes CASSSPKAEEQFF.

The J gene is TRBJ1-2, the V gene TRBV14; the D gene is possibly TRBD1 (6 bases). V lost 3 bases to trimming and J lost 6 bases, with 11 bases between them. Germline V gene lookup returns CDR1 SGHDN and CDR2 FVKESK. The CDR3 totals 13 residues. The CDR3 spells CASSQQGINGYTF. The CDR3 DNA is TGTGCCAGCAGCCAGCAGGGGATTAATGGCTACACCTTC.

V is TRBV6-5 and J is TRBJ1-1; maybe TRBD1 (5 bases). V lost 4 bases and J 0 bases, leaving 12 bases between the germline ends. Germline loops: CDR1 MNHEY, CDR2 SVGAGI. The CDR3 runs to 15 residues. The CDR3 DNA reads as TGTGCCAGCAGTTCTCCGCAGGGCTTGAACACTGAAGCTTTCTTT. It specifies CASSSPQGLNTEAFF.

This chain uses TRBV2 with TRBJ2-6; unclear D gene. V lost 11 bases to trimming and J lost 0 bases, with 11 bases between them. The CDR3 has 14 residues. Germline loops: CDR1 SNHLY, CDR2 FYNNEI. CDR3 sequence: CARQEFSGANVLTF. The CDR3 DNA follows: TGTGCCCGCCAGGAGTTCTCTGGGGCCAACGTCCTGACTTTC.

This clone was detected only once. This chain links TRBV7-2 with TRBJ1-2; D may be TRBD1 (6 bases). V was pared by 6 bases and J by 5 bases, with 13 bases between. Germline CDR1 reads SGHTA; CDR2 reads FQGNSA. The CDR3 is made up of 13 amino acids. The CDR3: CASSRTVEYGYTF. CDR3 DNA sequence: TGTGCCAGCAGTCGGACAGTTGAATATGGCTACACCTTC.

The chain recombines TRBV5-5 with TRBJ2-3; TRBD2 is a possible D gene (7 bases). The CDR3 consists of 16 residues. Germline V lookup: CDR1 SGHKS, CDR2 YYEKEE (reference sequence). Trimming took 0 bases from V and 0 from J, leaving 11 bases between them. This CDR3 reads CASSLGRGHSTDTQYF. The DNA for the CDR3 is TGTGCCAGCAGCTTGGGGCGGGGGCACAGCACAGATACGCAGTATTTT.

J is TRBJ2-1 and V is TRBV29-1, with D tentatively TRBD2 (6 bases). The CDR3 contains 12 residues. V shed 2 bases and J shed 10 bases, with 12 bases lying between them. Germline CDR1 and CDR2: SQVTM and ANQGSEA. The CDR3 coding sequence is TGCAGCGTTGAACCAGGGAGGACCGAGCAGTTCTTC. Translating gives CSVEPGRTEQFF.

The chain links TRBV28 to TRBJ1-1; 7 bases fit TRBD1. This CDR3 spans 14 amino acids. Per the germline V gene, CDR1 is MDHEN and CDR2 is SYDVKM. V lost 5 bases to trimming and J lost 5 bases; unmatched junction nucleotides: 8. CDR3 region: CASSARGGITEAFF. CDR3 DNA: TGTGCCAGCAGTGCCAGGGGGGGAATAACTGAAGCTTTCTTT.

The V call is TRBV28, the J call TRBJ2-7, with TRBD2 matching over 7 bases. The V gene end was trimmed by 6 bases and the J gene end by 3 bases; junction bases not matched to a gene: 5. Germline CDR1 and CDR2: MDHEN and SYDVKM. CDR3 length equals 13 residues. CDR3 sequence (DNA): TGTGCCAGCAGCCGGCGGGGGATCTACGAGCAGTACTTC. Protein sequence: CASSRRGIYEQYF.

The V call is TRBV9, the J call TRBJ2-1; D could derive from TRBD1 or TRBD2 (5 bases each). With 2 bases removed from V and 10 bases from J, the gap between germline ends came to 13 bases. CDR1 and CDR2 from the germline V gene are SGDLS and YYNGEE. This CDR3 contains 13 residues. The chain's CDR3 is CASSVGRAGEQFF. The CDR3 DNA sequence: TGTGCCAGCAGCGTCGGCAGGGCGGGCGAGCAGTTCTTC.

The rearrangement uses TRBV28 and TRBJ2-5, with TRBD1 matching 12 bases. This CDR3 is 15 amino acids long. Germline V CDR1 and CDR2: MDHEN, SYDVKM. V was clipped by 2 bases and J by 6 bases; unmatched bases: 4. The chain's CDR3 is CASSLGTGGGQTQYF. In DNA form, the CDR3 reads TGTGCCAGCAGTTTAGGGACAGGGGGCGGACAGACCCAGTACTTC. Drawing the rest from reference TRBV28 and TRBJ2-5, the complete variable domain is DVKVTQSSRYLVKRTGEKVFLECVQDMDHENMFWYRQDPGLGLRLIYFSYDVKMKEKGDIPEGYSVSREKKERFSLILESASTNQTSMYLCASSLGTGGGQTQYFGPGTRLLVL.

The chain employs TRBV4-3 and TRBJ2-3, with 10 bases matching TRBD1. Germline values: CDR1 LGHNA, CDR2 YSLEER. V trimming: 0 bases; J trimming: 1 base; junction bases outside the gene matches: 4. The CDR3 has 17 residues. The CDR3 region has the DNA TGCGCCAGCAGCCAAGATCGGACAGGGGGAGGCACAGATACGCAGTATTTT. Protein sequence: CASSQDRTGGGTDTQYF.

This clone has just a few counts. The genes are TRBV5-1 and TRBJ2-7, with D possibly being TRBD1 (6 bases). CDR3 length equals 13 residues. Germline V CDR1 and CDR2: SGHRS, YFSETQ. Trimming removed 0 bases from V and 7 bases from J, with 11 bases in between. This chain's CDR3 is CASSLGQVDEQYF. Here the CDR3 DNA reads TGCGCCAGCAGCTTGGGACAGGTGGATGAGCAGTACTTC.

The chain couples TRBV18 to TRBJ2-1; D perhaps matches TRBD1 (5 bases). V was trimmed by 2 bases and J by 0 bases, leaving 17 bases between them. CDR1 and CDR2 (germline): KGHSH, LQKENI. CDR3 size: 18 residues. The CDR3 loop reads CASSPGALWGSSYNEQFF. The CDR3 DNA reads TGTGCCAGCTCACCAGGGGCCTTGTGGGGTAGCTCCTACAATGAGCAGTTCTTC.

Within the sample, this clone is medium-sized (0.01 to 0.1%). V gene TRBV27 combines with J gene TRBJ2-7; D possibly corresponds to TRBD1 (6 bases). Germline values: CDR1 MNHEY, CDR2 SMNVEV (reference sequence). The CDR3 extends over 19 amino acids. V dropped 7 bases and J dropped 0 bases, with 28 bases sitting between them. This chain's CDR3 is CASTLGAGAPTKSSYEQYF. CDR3 nucleotides: TGTGCCAGCACCTTGGGCGCAGGGGCGCCAACGAAAAGCTCCTACGAGCAGTACTTC.

This clone turned up a few times. The chain links TRBV11-1 to TRBJ1-2; D gene ambiguous. Trimming removed 0 bases from V and 3 bases from J, with 11 bases in between. The CDR3 length is 15 residues. Germline lookup yields CDR1 SGHAT and CDR2 FQDESV (reference sequence). In nucleotides, the CDR3 is TGTGCCAGCAGCTTAGCATCGGTGGGAGACTATGGCTACACCTTC. Translation: CASSLASVGDYGYTF.

This clone appeared a few times. This chain joins TRBV10-1 and TRBJ1-6; D is undetermined. This CDR3 is 16 amino acids long. Trimming pared 0 bases from V and 2 bases from J, leaving 8 bases between. The germline V gene encodes CDR1 WNHNN and CDR2 SYGVQD (reference sequence). The CDR3 reads CASSESRGTYNSPLHF. For the CDR3, the DNA is TGCGCCAGCAGTGAGTCTCGTGGGACCTATAATTCACCCCTCCACTTT.

This chain joins TRBV19 and TRBJ1-1; D ambiguous. The CDR3 totals 13 residues. Germline CDR1 is LNHDA and CDR2 is SQIVND (reference sequence). Trimming stripped 2 bases from V and 8 bases from J, with 12 bases between. The CDR3 DNA reads as TGTGCCAGTAGTATACGAAGCAGAAACGAAGCTTTCTTT. It specifies CASSIRSRNEAFF.

The genes are TRBV9 and TRBJ2-3, with 10 bases matching TRBD2. The junction had 6 bases not matched to a gene; V was cut back by 0 bases and J by 8 bases. The CDR3 covers 15 residues. Per germline, CDR1 SGDLS and CDR2 YYNGEE. CDR3 sequence reads: CASSVASGSAGTQYF. For the CDR3, the DNA is TGTGCCAGCAGCGTAGCTAGCGGGAGTGCCGGTACGCAGTATTTT.

J is TRBJ1-2 and V is TRBV30, with 11 bases identical to TRBD1. The CDR3 extends over 13 amino acids. In germline, CDR1 is GTSNPN, CDR2 SVGIG (reference sequence). V lost 5 bases and J lost 6; bases outside the gene matches: 5. The CDR3 loop reads CAWYRDRGNGYTF. The CDR3 nucleotides read TGTGCCTGGTACCGGGACAGGGGGAATGGCTACACCTTC.

This sequence joins TRBV7-3 and TRBJ2-7, with D unresolved. Between the trimmed V and J ends, which lost 4 bases and 2 bases, there was a span of 3 bases. The CDR3 runs to 11 residues. Germline-derived CDR1 and CDR2 are SGHTA and FQGTGA. The CDR3 DNA sequence: TGTGCCAGCAGCTCGACCTACGAGCAGTACTTC. This translates into CASSSTYEQYF.

The chain carries TRBV2 and TRBJ2-3; D call uncertain. Germline CDR1 reads SNHLY; CDR2 reads FYNNEI. Trimming took off 3 bases at V and 2 bases at J, with 3 bases between the two ends. The CDR3 contains 12 residues. Here the CDR3 reads CASSDLTDTQYF. The DNA of the CDR3 is TGTGCCAGCAGTGACCTCACAGATACGCAGTATTTT.

The gene calls are TRBV28 and TRBJ2-7; possibly TRBD1 for D (6 bases). Germline V gene sequence: CDR1 MDHEN, CDR2 SYDVKM. V lost 5 bases and J 7 bases, leaving 12 bases between the germline ends. The CDR3 sequence is 12 residues long. The CDR3 here is CASSPQGYEQYF. CDR3 sequence (DNA): TGTGCCAGCAGTCCACAGGGTTATGAGCAGTACTTC.